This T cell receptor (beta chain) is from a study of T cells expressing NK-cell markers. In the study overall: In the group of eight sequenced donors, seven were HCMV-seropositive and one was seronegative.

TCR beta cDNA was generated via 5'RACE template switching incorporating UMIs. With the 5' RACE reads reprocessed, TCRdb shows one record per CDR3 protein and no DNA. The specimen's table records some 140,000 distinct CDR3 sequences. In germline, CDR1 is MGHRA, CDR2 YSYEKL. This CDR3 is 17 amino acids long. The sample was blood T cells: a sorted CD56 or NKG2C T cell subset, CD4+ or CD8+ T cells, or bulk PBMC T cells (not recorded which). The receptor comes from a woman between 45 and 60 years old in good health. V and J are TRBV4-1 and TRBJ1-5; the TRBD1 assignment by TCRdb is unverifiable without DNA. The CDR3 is CASSQEASRGGNQPQHF.